The clone carrying this T cell receptor beta chain has more than one count but fewer than ten. The antigen is unknown. Unique molecular identifiers were used in preparing the TCRbeta library. TCRdb itself ran the PCR reads through MiXCR, one entry per CDR3 protein. The sample holds about 90,000 distinct CDR3 sequences, roughly 15% seen once. This sample is drawn from a study of T-cell reconstitution after alpha-beta-depleted transplantation in children. Findings of the study overall: The main origin of T-cell counts and diversity one year after transplant was newly produced T cells. There were some patients whose high TCRbeta diversity at day 60 came from surviving recipient T cells and thymic progenitors. Several hundred graft clones that had expanded were reportedly the source of alpha-beta T cells about two months after transplant.

The germline CDR1 and CDR2 sequences are SGDLS and YYNGEE. Trimming left V 3 bases short and J 6 bases short, with 4 bases between. This CDR3 is built from 10 residues. This chain uses TRBV9 with TRBJ2-7; D gene unclear. The sequence derives from a male patient between 2 and 9 years old who had a stem cell transplant for acute lymphoblastic leukemia, so the T cells may come from the graft donor. Sequences were derived from PBMCs, mostly from graft donor cells, sampled 180 days after TCRalphabeta/CD19-depleted stem cell transplant. CDR3 sequence reads: CASSGGEQYF. Written as DNA, the CDR3 is TGTGCCAGCAGCGGAGGCGAGCAGTACTTC.